This TCR beta chain is drawn from a study of T cell responses to AZD1222 COVID-19 vaccine. V was clipped by 8 bases and J by 1 base, with 5 bases between them. Germline V gene lookup returns CDR1 MNHEY and CDR2 SMNVEV (reference sequence). The CDR3 extends over 11 amino acids. General study results and limits: It should be noted that donors were predominantly white British and more often female, and clonal diversity was possibly underestimated.

Profiled with immunoSEQ multiplex PCR; TCRdb holds only in-frame clones, not every one. The sample lists about 99,000 clones; 80% to 90% were seen once. As to this clone: Its target is unknown.

Here the sequenced sample was peripheral blood, taken on day 0 of AZD1222 vaccination. The sequence was obtained from an adult in good health. The chain carries TRBV27 and TRBJ1-1; the D is unclear. The chain's CDR3 is CASWRNTEAFF. DNA for the CDR3: TGTGCCAGCTGGCGGAACACTGAAGCTTTCTTT.